This TCR beta chain is drawn from a study of T-cell memory formation after mild COVID-19 (dated by TCRdb to 2020 to 2022). In terms of the full investigation: TCR sequence clusters from the two donors were found to be largely donor specific. In a couple of donors, T-cell clones that expanded and contracted after mild COVID-19 were tracked by sequencing TCRalpha and TCRbeta repertoires over time. Two young, previously healthy adult volunteers, one female and one male, were included in the cohort. Study-wide conclusions, independent of this receptor: The study included only a couple of mild cases, and larger cohorts that include severe cases with pre-infection samples were judged to be necessary. Some responding clones were found in pre-infection memory, which suggests that pre-existing cross-reactive memory T cells took part in the SARS-CoV-2 response. The second-wave clones that peaked on day 37 were not confirmed to be SARS-CoV-2 specific. Contracting CD4+ clones were found mainly in CM and EM memory subsets, while CD8+ clones were enriched in EMRA. Clones that contracted from day 15 to 85 showed balanced CD4/CD8 phenotypes, whereas a second wave of clones that expanded from day 15 to 37 leaned towards CD4+.

Sequencing took place on an Illumina NovaSeq 6000. TCRalpha and TCRbeta cDNA libraries were built by 5'RACE with constant-segment primers, adding sample barcodes and unique molecular identifiers. Trizol reagent was used to extract RNA from every sample. Amplification of the libraries took two PCR steps, and the second step added a second sample barcode plus Illumina TruSeq adapters. The libraries were sequenced on an Illumina NovaSeq using 2 x 150 bp paired-end reads. The authors' analysis ran thus. With migec v1.2.7, reads were demultiplexed and then collapsed into UMI-guided consensus sequences. With mixcr v2.1.11, UMI consensuses were aligned to TRA and TRB V and J templates and assembled into clonotypes. A clonotype was counted as expanded or contracted only when both edgeR and NoisET called the clonotype significant, with the noise models trained on biological replicates. For edgeR calls, the cutoffs were a false discovery rate-adjusted p below 0.01 and a log2 fold-change threshold of 1. As an exploratory analysis of dynamics, PCA with hierarchical clustering was applied to max-normalized trajectories of the 1000 most abundant clonotypes. The CD4 or CD8 phenotype of responding clones was assigned using the separately sequenced CD4+ and CD8+ repertoires. TCRdb itself trimmed the public reads at Q25 with fastp, ran MiXCR and retained productive beta chains. When rows share a CDR3 protein, they turn into one entry using the most common DNA and genes. The V and J calls and clone size are TCRdb's, not the authors'. Present in this sample are about 140,000 distinct CDR3 sequences, about 5.7% of which were seen just once. Of the sample, about 2% is held by the ten largest clones.

PBMCs were isolated by Ficoll-Paque density gradient centrifugation. Concerning this clonotype itself: The antigen this receptor binds is unknown. Within one base of it there is no much larger clone, and no base qualities were kept.

The germline V gene gives CDR1 as SGHRS and CDR2 as YFSETQ. The V end loses 5 bases and the J end loses 6 bases, and a stretch of 14 bases separates them. The CDR3 goes from the cysteine to the phenylalanine over 14 residues. CDR3 DNA is the only sequence kept; it has 42 bases, read in frame from the first base. This receptor was identified in an adult woman who had mild COVID-19 (a few samples of this study predate the infection). The sample titles of this study are shuffled in the database, so cell type and time point are left out; the donor was told from shared clones. The chain joins TRBV5-1 to TRBJ2-2, with no reliable assignment of the D segment. The sample consisted of PBMCs or a T cell subset sorted from them (not recorded which). The CDR3: CASRSEPWAGELFF. In nucleotides, the sequence is TGCGCCAGCAGGTCTGAGCCGTGGGCCGGGGAGCTGTTTTTT.